What follows is one T cell receptor beta chain and its context. Its antigen is unknown. No base-level quality is on record; no much larger clone is a single base apart. Inclusive of the bounding cysteine and phenylalanine, the CDR3 is 14 residues long. Only the CDR3 part of the read is kept: 42 bases, read in frame from the first base. CDR1 is given as SGHVS and CDR2 as FNYEAQ, both from the germline V gene. V and J lose 1 base and 2 bases, and a span of 5 bases separates them. The sample comes from a study of cytomegalovirus exposure and HLA in healthy donors (dated by TCRdb to the late 2010s). Background for the entire study: According to an earlier analysis of 550 to 700 of the donors, about 170 million T cells yielded over 100 million unique TCR beta sequences and about 280 Gb of sequence data. An early release that covered roughly 600 HLA-typed donors contained around 330 gigabases of sequencing data and tens of millions of unique TCR sequences. Of the 300 to 500 genotyped donors, roughly 76% were placed in the genetic ancestry cluster associated with self-reported Caucasian donors. The study aimed to test whether signatures of past pathogen exposure could be identified by cataloging public T cell receptors. The T cell repertoires of around 730 subjects were profiled by immunosequencing and related to cytomegalovirus serostatus. Along with the approximately 600-subject first cohort, a separate validation cohort of about 110 different subjects was used. To predict cytomegalovirus infection status, the study brought together high-throughput TCR immunosequencing, statistical association of individual TCRs with disease status, and machine learning. A later analysis re-examined previously published TCR beta repertoires from around 670 donors and added high-resolution HLA genotyping to investigate patterns of TCR occurrence. In the later analysis, no new phenotypic data were used to find candidate immune exposures; instead, reliance was placed on TCR beta sequences and their occurrence across donors. In an earlier analysis of a few hundred of the donors, high-throughput TCR beta sequencing was used to judge whether each TCR beta V gene segment behaved as functional or pseudogenic. Donor age, sex, ethnicity and CMV serostatus were collected together with the repertoire data. Genome-wide SNP genotypes for about 60% of the roughly 700 donors were used in a later genetic analysis, which treated that subset as a discovery cohort. Every repertoire in the discovery cohort had been generated on one and the same sequencing platform. Both class I and class II loci were covered by HLA typing, at four-digit resolution. Typing coverage differed by locus: A, B, C, DRB1 and DQB1 were typed in roughly 620-630 donors, DQA1 in 500 to 550, DPA1 in 600 to 610, and DPB1 in approximately 450. Roughly five DR-DQ haplotypes were treated as single units for association and clustering because of strong linkage in the cohort. Across around 400 genotyped donors of the cohort, an average of 235,054 unique TCR beta nucleotide sequences per donor were sequenced, and approximately 19% of those sequences were non-productive. Study-level results and caveats: HLA typing was unavailable for some donors at each locus, so association tests used only the typed subset. Across donors, most TCR sequences were observed very rarely, whereas some public TCRs were present in many individuals. It was suggested by the authors that the approach could potentially be generalized to other disease states and immunological phenotypes. In a later genetic analysis, a missense DCLRE1C variant was associated with V-gene and J-gene trimming of TCR beta chains, and the association was replicated in an independent cohort. In a later analysis, HLA-associated TCR beta chains showed more clonal expansion and lower generation probabilities than non-associated chains that were equally common. Compared with the roughly 670-donor mean, donors in an Asian-associated ancestry cluster had fewer N-insertions in productive TCRs, according to a later genetic analysis. In both the original and validation cohorts, the classifier was reported to diagnose cytomegalovirus status with high specificity and sensitivity. In a later analysis, several top co-occurrence clusters were reported to appear linked to parvovirus B19, influenza, CMV and Epstein-Barr virus. Some IMGT-functional V segments, including TRBV6-2 and TRBV6-3, could not be told apart with the 87-base-pair reads, so those segments were excluded. In a later analysis, the rate of TCR association differed among HLA loci, with DRB1 alleles having the most associated TCRs and HLA-C alleles having the fewest. Sequencing depth was assumed to be roughly uniform across donors in the presence/absence analyses, though that assumption may not hold. In a later analysis, most CMV-associated TCR beta chains were found to appear HLA-restricted, with HLA associations seemingly driven largely by CMV exposure. The study gave a list of more than 150 TCR beta chains associated with cytomegalovirus. Strong co-occurrence of HLA alleles, especially DR and DQ, made assigning TCR associations to individual alleles difficult. In a later analysis, over 15,000 TCR beta sequences were associated with specific HLA alleles at a false discovery rate of 0.05. Broadly in line with IMGT annotations, most TCR beta V segments showed up in productive rearrangements about 90% or about 30% of the time in an earlier analysis of a few hundred of the donors. The only immune exposure information available for the cohort was CMV serostatus. A further reported finding was that TCR beta sequences accurately predicted the HLA-A and HLA-B alleles for most subjects in the first cohort. A cluster of highly shared sequence variants was judged likely to be a technical artifact of the sequencing pipeline. This cohort had only TCR beta chains sequenced, and the lack of alpha or paired-chain data limited which features could be detected. In vitro tests confirmed that three of the cytomegalovirus-associated TCR beta chains recognize cytomegalovirus antigens. Correlated functional status among segregating V segments might be attributable to linkage disequilibrium, but an unknown experimental factor could not be ruled out. The earlier analysis of about 600 of the donors excluded 15 to 20 rarely observed V segments, including chromosome 9 orphons, because counts were too low.

The receptor library was made with the immunoSEQ multiplex PCR assay. For the multiplex PCR, a mixture combining 60 forward primers for TCR Vbeta segments and 13 reverse primers for TCR Jbeta segments was used. The CDR3 region of rearranged TCR beta genes was amplified from genomic DNA by a multiplex PCR assay. On the Illumina HiSeq System, the amplified TCR beta libraries were sequenced as 87-base-pair reads. Per the original workflow: A later analysis tallied tens of millions of unique TCR beta chains across the 610 or so repertoires, and around 10 million of those chains were shared by two or more donors. Raw reads were error-corrected and collapsed into unique sequences by a nearest-neighbor algorithm in which closely related sequences were merged to remove PCR and sequencing errors. To assign V, D and J gene segments, CDR3 sequences were aligned to IMGT reference sequences. For a sequence to be retained, a match of at least six nucleotides was required to both a V gene segment and a J gene segment. A rearrangement was called productive if the CDR3 had no stop codons and remained in frame with V and J, and every other rearrangement was called non-productive. Following IMGT convention, CDR3 was defined as the stretch from the second conserved V-encoded cysteine up to the conserved J-encoded phenylalanine. Sequences without an unambiguous match to a single V gene segment were excluded from the earlier analysis of 450 to 750 of the donors. In an earlier analysis of 587 of the donors, V segments were called functional above 56.7% productive rearrangements and were called segregating when the between-donor standard deviation exceeded 5%. A statistical classification framework was developed to diagnose cytomegalovirus status using the catalog of TCR beta chain sequences. A later analysis assigned V and J genes by comparing TCR nucleotide sequences with IMGT/GENE-DB human TR gene sequences. In a later analysis, CDR3 sequences and most-parsimonious VDJ recombination scenarios were assigned using the TCRdist pipeline. A later analysis defined each TCR beta chain by its CDR3 amino acid sequence plus V-gene family, and excluded reads lacking a unique V-gene family. A later analysis removed 600 or so highly shared, low-generation-probability nucleotide sequences to deal with suspected cross-contamination and a sequencing artifact. For each public chain, a later analysis derived a clonal expansion index from normalized ranks of inferred template counts within each repertoire. In a later analysis, generation probabilities were computed using a VDJ recombination model fitted to out-of-frame rearrangements, and the results were checked against IGoR. In a later analysis, TCR-TCR, TCR-HLA and TCR-CMV co-occurrence was scored with hypergeometric tests, and a repertoire-size bias correction was applied to TCR pairs. A later analysis estimated false discovery rates by permuting HLA or CMV assignments 20 times. In a later analysis, co-occurring TCRs were grouped using DBSCAN, and TCRdist sequence similarity was added for clustering within HLA-allele-positive subsets. For co-occurrence clustering, repertoires with fewer than 30,000 or more than 120,000 public chains were excluded, along with roughly five repertoires with anomalous nucleotide sharing. Here the immuneACCESS table is served through TCRdb, limited to in-frame sequences with V and J called. Missing clones are a known gap in these copies; in checked studies unresolved V genes cover under half, and the rest lacks a known reason. The V and J calls and clone size are taken from that table; D and trimming were inferred from the DNA. This sample holds roughly 80,000 clones; 65% to 85% were observed only once. Around 15% of the sample is in the top ten clones.

The cohort was made up of about 670 healthy bone marrow donors. All cohort members were sampled while nominally healthy, although unrecorded immune exposures were likely present. The donor tested CMV seropositive and was one of the 289 seropositive cohort members. A peripheral blood sample was collected from each donor, and TCR beta sequencing was performed on peripheral blood mononuclear cells. Genomic DNA extraction from the blood cell samples was performed with the Qiagen DNeasy Blood Extraction Kit. Sequenced input: PBMCs. The chain is encoded by TRBV7-6 joined to TRBJ1-4; the D gene remains uncertain. The TCR was taken from a middle-aged woman in good health and CMV-seropositive. The CDR3 region has the sequence CASSLEETNEKLFF. The DNA sequence is as follows: TGTGCCAGCAGCTTAGAAGAGACTAATGAAAAACTGTTTTTT.